Sequencing of this T cell receptor beta chain was carried out in a study of T cell responses to AZD1222 COVID-19 vaccine. Here immunoSEQ multiplex PCR was the method, and the copy in TCRdb shows in-frame clones only, minus some. The sample lists 150,000 or so clones; approximately 90% were seen once. Germline values: CDR1 LNHDA, CDR2 SQIVND (reference sequence). The CDR3 is 14 residues long. The V gene end was trimmed by 5 bases and the J gene end by 5 bases; junction bases not matched to a gene: 7. This chain links TRBV19 with TRBJ2-5; 8 nucleotides agree with TRBD1. The source of this sequence is an adult in good health. The sequences come from peripheral blood, collected on day 0 of AZD1222 vaccination. CDR3 coding DNA: TGTGCCAGTAGTGGCAGGGGGCTAAGGGAGACCCAGTACTTC. It specifies CASSGRGLRETQYF.